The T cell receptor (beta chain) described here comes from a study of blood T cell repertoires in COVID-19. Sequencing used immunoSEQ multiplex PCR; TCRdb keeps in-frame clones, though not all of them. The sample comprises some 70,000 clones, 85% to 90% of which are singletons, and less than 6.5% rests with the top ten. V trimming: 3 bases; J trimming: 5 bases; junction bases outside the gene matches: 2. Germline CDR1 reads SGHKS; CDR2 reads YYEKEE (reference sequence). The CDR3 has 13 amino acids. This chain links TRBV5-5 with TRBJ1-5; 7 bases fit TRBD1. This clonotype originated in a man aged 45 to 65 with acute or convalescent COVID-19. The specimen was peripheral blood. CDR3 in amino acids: CASSWDSDQPQHF. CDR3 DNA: TGTGCCAGCAGCTGGGACAGTGATCAGCCCCAGCATTTT.